This TCR beta chain was profiled in a study of patients and donors after allogeneic stem cell transplantation. TCRdb reprocessed the RT-PCR reads with MiXCR, giving one entry per CDR3 protein. The sample has more than 75,000 distinct CDR3 sequences, around 5% seen once. There are 14 residues in the CDR3. V shed 3 bases and J shed 0 bases, with 5 bases lying between them. Germline values: CDR1 MNHNS, CDR2 SASEGT. This clonotype was seen repeatedly, ten times or more. The TCR was taken from a human donor who was either an allogeneic HSCT recipient or a stem cell or donor lymphocyte infusion donor (not recorded which). It is not recorded whose cells these are; they may come from a transplant donor. The sequenced material came from blood, either unsorted or a sorted T cell fraction (not recorded which). The chain has TRBV6-1 and TRBJ1-4, with D possibly being TRBD1 (5 bases). This CDR3 reads CASSEGATNEKLFF. The DNA for the CDR3 is TGTGCCAGCAGTGAGGGGGCAACTAATGAAAAACTGTTTTTT.